These 17 T cell receptor beta chains were all obtained from the same sample, sequenced in a study of blood T cell repertoires in COVID-19. Repertoires were generated with immunoSEQ multiplex PCR, while TCRdb's copy carries only in-frame clones and drops some. The data contain about 210,000 clones, around four fifths of them seen just once; the ten biggest clones take up 0.8% to 0.95%. The sample comprised peripheral blood. The origin of the receptors is a man aged 55 to 69 with COVID-19, enrolled during active disease.

The chain carries TRBV7-6 and TRBJ2-3; a weak D match, TRBD2 (5 bases). V lost 5 bases and J 4 bases, leaving 19 bases between the germline ends. The germline V gene has CDR1 SGHVS and CDR2 FNYEAQ. CDR3 length equals 16 residues. The CDR3 loop is CASSIEGQEIADTQYF. The CDR3 coding sequence is TGTGCCAGCAGCATCGAGGGCCAAGAGATAGCAGATACGCAGTATTTT.

The V gene is TRBV7-8, the J gene TRBJ2-5; 7 bases agree with TRBD1. This CDR3 region has 17 residues. Looked up from germline, CDR1 is SGHVS and CDR2 is FQNEAQ. Trimming took 0 bases from V and 6 from J; bases not matched to a gene: 13. The CDR3 coding sequence is TGTGCCAGCAGCTTAGCGATGCGCCAGGGGGTATCAAAGACCCAGTACTTC. It yields the protein CASSLAMRQGVSKTQYF.

The V and J genes are TRBV28 and TRBJ1-1, with TRBD1 matching over 9 bases. Germline CDR1 is MDHEN and CDR2 is SYDVKM. V shed 6 bases, J shed 3 bases, and the junction held 8 bases outside the gene matches. The CDR3 is 15 residues long. The CDR3 sequence is CASSHGTGLDTEAFF. The CDR3 nucleotides read TGTGCCAGCAGCCATGGGACAGGGCTAGACACTGAAGCTTTCTTT.

The rearrangement uses TRBV5-4 and TRBJ2-1, with TRBD2 identical over 7 bases. This CDR3 contains 15 residues. The ends lost 3 bases at V and 1 base at J; junction bases unmatched: 4. CDR1 is SGHNT, CDR2 YYREEE, per germline (reference sequence). The CDR3 region has the DNA TGTGCCAGCAGCTACGAAGCGGGGTCCTACAATGAGCAGTTCTTC. Its translation: CASSYEAGSYNEQFF. The full variable domain, completed using reference TRBV5-4 and TRBJ2-1, is ETGVTQSPTHLIKTRGQQVTLRCSSQSGHNTVSWYQQALGQGPQFIFQYYREEENGRGNFPPRFSGLQFPNYSSELNVNALELDDSALYLCASSYEAGSYNEQFFGPGTRLTVL.

The chain uses TRBV10-3 and TRBJ2-1; D uncertain. V was cut by 4 bases and J by 0 bases, with 10 bases left in between. The CDR3 is 15 residues long. Germline loops: CDR1 ENHRY, CDR2 SYGVKD. The CDR3 region is CAISGQVSSYNEQFF. The CDR3 bases are TGTGCCATCAGTGGTCAGGTGAGCTCCTACAATGAGCAGTTCTTC.

The CDR3 reads CASSSRGTTEAFF. CDR3 nucleotides: TGTGCCAGCAGCTCCCGGGGGACCACTGAAGCTTTCTTT. The rearrangement joins TRBV3-1 (or the pseudogene TRBV3-2) to TRBJ1-1; tentative D call: TRBD1 (5 bases). This CDR3 is 13 amino acids long. V was clipped by 5 bases and J by 4 bases, with 11 bases between them. Germline lookup yields CDR1 LGHDT and CDR2 YNNKEL (reference sequence).

The gene calls are TRBV29-1 and TRBJ2-4; D may be TRBD2 (6 bases). Per germline, CDR1 SQVTM and CDR2 ANQGSEA. V lost 4 bases, J lost 1 base, and 8 bases lay in between. This CDR3 comprises 13 residues. CDR3 sequence: CSVVGGAKNIQYF. Written as DNA, the CDR3 is TGCAGCGTTGTTGGGGGGGCCAAAAACATTCAGTACTTC.

The chain combines TRBV2 with TRBJ2-6; weak D call: TRBD1 (5 bases). Trimming removed 2 bases at V and 1 base at J, with 12 bases between. The CDR3 has 17 residues. Germline V gene data show CDR1 as SNHLY and CDR2 as FYNNEI. This CDR3 reads CASSEQGMVSGANVLTF. The DNA for the CDR3 is TGTGCCAGCAGTGAACAGGGAATGGTGTCTGGGGCCAACGTCCTGACTTTC.

This chain uses TRBV5-5 with TRBJ2-7; no clear D. In germline, CDR1 is SGHKS, CDR2 YYEKEE (reference sequence). There are 14 residues in the CDR3. Trimming stripped 3 bases from V and 2 bases from J, with 12 bases between. The CDR3, as DNA: TGTGCCAGCAGCTCATTCAGGATCACCTACGAGCAGTACTTC. Its translation: CASSSFRITYEQYF.

The V gene is TRBV5-1, the J gene TRBJ2-3; D remains ambiguous. CDR1 and CDR2 (germline): SGHRS, YFSETQ. The CDR3 consists of 12 residues. V was clipped by 4 bases and J by 5 bases, with 8 bases between them. DNA of the CDR3: TGCGCCAGCAGCCTTCTAGAAGATACGCAGTATTTT. Residues: CASSLLEDTQYF.

The chain carries TRBV13 and TRBJ1-4; D remains unclear. The length of the CDR3 is 13 residues. CDR1 and CDR2 (germline): PRHDT, FYEKMQ (reference sequence). Trimming removed 1 base at V and 8 bases at J, with 8 bases between. CDR3 in amino acids: CASSLVRGEKLFF. CDR3 sequence (DNA): TGTGCCAGCAGCTTAGTCAGAGGCGAAAAACTGTTTTTT.

The chain employs TRBV10-1 and TRBJ1-5, with D unresolved. CDR3 length: 13 amino acids. Deletions cut 3 bases from V and 9 bases from J, with 12 bases between. CDR1 and CDR2 (germline): WNHNN, SYGVQD (reference sequence). The CDR3 DNA reads as TGCGCCAGCAGTGAACGTCTTGGCCGGCCCCAGCATTTT. Its protein is CASSERLGRPQHF.

The V call is TRBV12-5, the J call TRBJ2-5; D unclear. V lost 3 bases and J lost 4, with 3 bases in between. Germline V gives CDR1 LGHNT, CDR2 FRNRAP. The CDR3 has 11 residues. CDR3 nucleotides: TGTGCTAGTGGTTTCGGAGAGACCCAGTACTTC. Translated: CASGFGETQYF.

The chain uses TRBV5-6 and TRBJ2-7; TRBD1 agrees at 7 bases. V lost 2 bases, J lost 3 bases, and 5 bases stayed unmatched. The CDR3 is 14 amino acids. Germline V CDR1 and CDR2: SGHDT, YYEEEE. The CDR3 protein is CASSFLGTVYEQYF. DNA for the CDR3: TGTGCCAGCAGCTTCTTGGGGACAGTCTACGAGCAGTACTTC. Together with reference TRBV5-6 and TRBJ2-7, the CDR3 gives the full variable domain: DAGVTQSPTHLIKTRGQQVTLRCSPKSGHDTVSWYQQALGQGPQFIFQYYEEEERQRGNFPDRFSGHQFPNYSSELNVNALLLGDSALYLCASSFLGTVYEQYFGPGTRLTVT.

V is TRBV10-2 and J is TRBJ2-7, with D possibly matching TRBD1 (6 bases). V lost 1 base and J lost 1, with 14 bases in between. The CDR3 runs to 16 residues. Germline V lookup: CDR1 WSHSY, CDR2 SAAADI. CDR3 loop: CASSEYAQGTSYEQYF. DNA of the CDR3: TGCGCCAGCAGTGAGTACGCCCAGGGGACATCCTACGAGCAGTACTTC.

V and J are TRBV5-1 and TRBJ1-5, with a tentative D call TRBD1 (6 bases). Germline-derived CDR1 and CDR2 are SGHRS and YFSETQ. CDR3 length: 15 residues. Trimming cost V 0 bases and J 1 base, with 8 bases left between them. CDR3 coding DNA: TGCGCCAGCAGCTTGGACAGGGCGAGCAATCAGCCCCAGCATTTT. It is translated as CASSLDRASNQPQHF.

The CDR3 nucleotides are TGTGCCAGCAGTTTTTGGGGGGAAAATTCACCCCTCCACTTT. It translates to CASSFWGENSPLHF. The V call is TRBV27, the J call TRBJ1-6; the D gene is possibly TRBD1 (5 bases). CDR3 length equals 14 residues. Per the germline V gene, CDR1 is MNHEY and CDR2 is SMNVEV (reference sequence). The V and J ends lost 3 bases and 7 bases respectively, with 10 bases between them.